Below are 28 T cell receptor beta chains sequenced from a single sample in a study of T cell responses to AZD1222 COVID-19 vaccine. Sequencing used immunoSEQ multiplex PCR; TCRdb keeps in-frame clones, though not all of them. In the table there are approximately 150,000 clones, roughly 92% of which are singletons. The input for sequencing was peripheral blood, taken 28 days after the second AZD1222 dose. The receptor source for this set is an adult who received the AZD1222 COVID-19 vaccine.

This chain connects TRBV20-1 to TRBJ1-1; D is possibly TRBD1 (5 bases). V shed 1 base and J shed 8 bases, with 8 bases lying between them. Germline V CDR1 and CDR2: DFQATT, SNEGSKA (reference sequence). CDR3 length: 11 residues. CDR3 protein: CSARGGREAFF. The CDR3 region has the DNA TGCAGTGCTAGAGGGGGGAGGGAAGCTTTCTTT.

The rearrangement links TRBV18 to TRBJ1-1; 9 bases are shared with TRBD1. The trim removed 3 bases at V and 4 bases at J, leaving 15 bases unmatched. This CDR3 is 18 amino acids long. Germline V gene data show CDR1 as KGHSH and CDR2 as LQKENI. The chain's CDR3 is CASSPTAGTGYGSTEAFF. The CDR3 DNA follows: TGTGCCAGCTCACCTACCGCTGGGACAGGGTACGGTAGCACTGAAGCTTTCTTT. Full variable domain (missing parts from reference TRBV18 and TRBJ1-1): NAGVMQNPRHLVRRRGQEARLRCSPMKGHSHVYWYRQLPEEGLKFMVYLQKENIIDESGMPKERFSAEFPKEGPSILRIQQVVRGDSAAYFCASSPTAGTGYGSTEAFFGQGTRLTVV.

J is TRBJ2-3 and V is TRBV9; D is uncertain. Trimming pared 0 bases from V and 0 bases from J, leaving 11 bases between. This CDR3 has 16 amino acids. Per germline, CDR1 SGDLS and CDR2 YYNGEE. The CDR3 spells CASSVGVGTSTDTQYF. The CDR3 DNA reads as TGTGCCAGCAGCGTAGGGGTGGGAACTAGCACAGATACGCAGTATTTT. Full variable domain (rest looked up from reference TRBV9 and TRBJ2-3): DSGVTQTPKHLITATGQRVTLRCSPRSGDLSVYWYQQSLDQGLQFLIQYYNGEERAKGNILERFSAQQFPDLHSELNLSSLELGDSALYFCASSVGVGTSTDTQYFGPGTRLTVL.

This sequence joins TRBV29-1 and TRBJ1-6, with TRBD1 identical over 9 bases. The germline gives CDR1 SQVTM, CDR2 ANQGSEA. With V trimmed by 4 bases and J by 9 bases, 1 base remained unmatched. CDR3 length: 12 amino acids. The CDR3 nucleotides read TGCAGCGTTGGGGACAGGGCTTCACCCCTCCACTTT. Translation: CSVGDRASPLHF.

The rearrangement links TRBV5-1 to TRBJ1-2, with 9 bases fitting TRBD1. From germline, CDR1 is SGHRS and CDR2 YFSETQ. The CDR3 length is 15 residues. V was pared by 2 bases and J by 3 bases, with 5 bases of the junction left unmatched. This CDR3 reads CASSFRDRVDYGYTF. The CDR3 bases are TGCGCCAGCAGCTTCCGGGACAGGGTTGACTATGGCTACACCTTC.

In nucleotides, the CDR3 is TGTGCCAGCAGCGGTCAGCGGAATGAGCAGTTCTTC. Translated: CASSGQRNEQFF. This rearrangement joins TRBV21-1 to TRBJ2-1; the table gives TRBD2 as D, unverified against the DNA. TRBV21-1 is a pseudogene locus. This CDR3 is built from 12 residues.

The genes are TRBV11-1 and TRBJ1-1; D is perhaps TRBD1 (5 bases). Trimming took off 1 base at V and 6 bases at J, with 15 bases between the two ends. This CDR3 is 15 amino acids long. CDR1 is SGHAT, CDR2 FQDESV, per germline (reference sequence). This CDR3 is CASSLDLGRVAEAFF. As DNA, the CDR3 is TGTGCCAGCAGCTTAGATTTGGGCAGGGTCGCTGAAGCTTTCTTT.

The CDR3 region is CASSFSSGRNEQFF. For the CDR3, the DNA is TGTGCCAGCAGTTTCTCTAGCGGGAGGAATGAGCAGTTCTTC. The chain has TRBV28 and TRBJ2-1; 11 bases map to TRBD2. J gave up 7 bases and V 3 bases, and 2 bases lay outside the gene matches. The CDR3 runs to 14 residues. Germline CDR1 MDHEN, CDR2 SYDVKM.

This clone was seen a single time. The rearrangement uses TRBV28 and TRBJ2-1; possibly TRBD2 for D (6 bases). Germline CDR1 MDHEN, CDR2 SYDVKM. V was clipped by 8 bases and J by 5 bases, with 13 bases between them. This CDR3 spans 13 amino acids. CDR3 coding DNA: TGTGCCAGCCTTCCGGGAGTAAACAATGAGCAGTTCTTC. Protein product: CASLPGVNNEQFF.

The chain carries TRBV18 and TRBJ1-2; TRBD1 matches at 7 bases. CDR3 length equals 16 residues. After removal of 3 bases from V and 5 bases from J, the junction contained 12 bases not matched to a gene. CDR1 is KGHSH, CDR2 LQKENI, per germline. In DNA, the CDR3 is TGTGCCAGCTCACCTCTCGGACAGGTTGGTCCTTATGGCTACACCTTC. This sequence encodes CASSPLGQVGPYGYTF.

This chain joins TRBV5-1 and TRBJ1-2; 8 nucleotides align to TRBD1. Trimming cost V 4 bases and J 2 bases; bases outside gene matches: 7. CDR1 and CDR2 from the germline V gene are SGHRS and YFSETQ. This CDR3 region has 15 residues. The CDR3 DNA reads TGCGCCAGCAGCCCAGAAAGGACAGGGAACTATGGCTACACCTTC. It codes for CASSPERTGNYGYTF.

This chain connects TRBV9 to TRBJ1-2, with D unclear. Looked up from germline, CDR1 is SGDLS and CDR2 is YYNGEE. The ends were cut back, 0 bases at V and 4 bases at J, with 13 bases in the middle. The CDR3 loop spans 15 amino acids. The CDR3 DNA reads as TGTGCCAGCAGCGTAGCTCAGGCAGCGTTCTATGGCTACACCTTC. This gives the protein CASSVAQAAFYGYTF.

The chain is built from TRBV7-8 and TRBJ2-3; perhaps TRBD1 as D (6 bases). With 4 bases removed from V and 5 bases from J, the gap between germline ends came to 7 bases. This CDR3 has 12 residues. Germline loops: CDR1 SGHVS, CDR2 FQNEAQ. The CDR3 DNA reads as TGTGCCAGCAGCTCGACAGGAGATACGCAGTATTTT. This encodes CASSSTGDTQYF.

This sequence joins TRBV18 and TRBJ2-3; the D is unclear. Trimming stripped 0 bases from V and 2 bases from J, with 6 bases between. Germline CDR1 reads KGHSH; CDR2 reads LQKENI. The CDR3 is made up of 14 amino acids. CDR3 loop: CASSPPGNTDTQYF. The CDR3, as DNA: TGTGCCAGCTCACCACCTGGCAACACAGATACGCAGTATTTT.

This clone appeared a single time. V usage is TRBV3-1 (or the pseudogene TRBV3-2) and J usage is TRBJ1-1; D unresolved. CDR1 and CDR2 from the germline V gene are LGHDT and YNNKEL (reference sequence). Between the trimmed V and J ends, which lost 0 bases and 3 bases, there was a span of 5 bases. There are 13 residues in the CDR3. The CDR3: CASSQDWYTEAFF. The CDR3 DNA is TGTGCCAGCAGCCAAGATTGGTACACTGAAGCTTTCTTT.

This chain uses TRBV2 with TRBJ1-6, with 10 bases that match TRBD1. Germline loops: CDR1 SNHLY, CDR2 FYNNEI. The J segment lost 7 bases and the V segment lost 5 bases, leaving 8 bases of the junction unmatched. CDR3 size: 16 residues. The CDR3 DNA sequence: TGTGCCAGCAGTTCCCGGACAGGGGGAGGGAATTCACCCCTCCACTTT. Its protein product is CASSSRTGGGNSPLHF. Full variable domain (missing parts from reference TRBV2 and TRBJ1-6): EPEVTQTPSHQVTQMGQEVILRCVPISNHLYFYWYRQILGQKVEFLVSFYNNEISEKSEIFDDQFSVERPDGSNFTLKIRSTKLEDSAMYFCASSSRTGGGNSPLHFGNGTRLTVT.

This chain links TRBV7-3 with TRBJ1-1; D call uncertain. The CDR3 spans 14 residues. Germline V gene lookup returns CDR1 SGHTA and CDR2 FQGTGA. Trimming left V 4 bases short and J 3 bases short, with 12 bases between. DNA of the CDR3: TGTGCCAGCAGCTCGGACCCCAGTGACACTGAAGCTTTCTTT. The encoded protein is CASSSDPSDTEAFF.

The V and J genes are TRBV28 and TRBJ2-5, with TRBD2 as a possible D gene (6 bases). The CDR3 runs to 15 residues. V was trimmed by 3 bases and J by 2 bases, leaving 13 bases between them. Per germline, CDR1 MDHEN and CDR2 SYDVKM. The CDR3 coding sequence is TGTGCCAGCAGTTTGGCGGGGATCGGGCAAGAGACCCAGTACTTC. It encodes CASSLAGIGQETQYF. Full variable domain (missing parts from reference TRBV28 and TRBJ2-5): DVKVTQSSRYLVKRTGEKVFLECVQDMDHENMFWYRQDPGLGLRLIYFSYDVKMKEKGDIPEGYSVSREKKERFSLILESASTNQTSMYLCASSLAGIGQETQYFGPGTRLLVL.

The gene calls are TRBV19 and TRBJ2-1; 12 bases map to TRBD2. The V segment lost 4 bases and the J segment 4 bases; nucleotides outside the gene matches: 2. CDR1 is LNHDA, CDR2 SQIVND, per germline (reference sequence). This CDR3 comprises 15 residues. Written as DNA, the CDR3 is TGTGCCAGTAGTAGGACTAGCGGGGTATACAATGAGCAGTTCTTC. As protein: CASSRTSGVYNEQFF.

This clone was picked up one time. The rearrangement uses TRBV5-1 and TRBJ1-5; perhaps TRBD1 as D (6 bases). Germline V gene data show CDR1 as SGHRS and CDR2 as YFSETQ. This CDR3 spans 14 amino acids. The V and J ends lost 3 bases and 7 bases respectively, with 14 bases between them. CDR3 nucleotide sequence: TGCGCCAGCAGCTCCGAAGGGGGAGCCCAGCCCCAGCATTTT. Amino acid sequence: CASSSEGGAQPQHF.

The genes are TRBV12-3 or TRBV12-4 and TRBJ2-3; the D is unclear. V gave up 5 bases and J gave up 4 bases, with 4 bases separating them. The CDR3 covers 11 residues. The CDR3 here is CASSKSDTQYF. CDR3 nucleotide sequence: TGTGCCAGCAGTAAGTCAGATACGCAGTATTTT.

A single count supports this clone. The chain combines TRBV6-7 with TRBJ2-7; the D is unclear. TRBV6-7 is reported as an ORF; its role is uncertain. Between the trimmed V and J ends, which lost 3 bases and 3 bases, there was a span of 6 bases. This CDR3 is built from 12 residues. CDR3 sequence: CASSYRYYEQYF. The CDR3 coding sequence is TGTGCCAGCAGTTATCGGTACTACGAGCAGTACTTC.

The chain links TRBV19 to TRBJ2-7; D unclear. The CDR3 is made up of 11 amino acids. Germline CDR1 and CDR2: LNHDA and SQIVND (reference sequence). V was cut by 6 bases and J by 6 bases, with 9 bases left in between. CDR3 in amino acids: CASSSVSEQYF. Written as DNA, the CDR3 is TGTGCCAGTAGCTCCGTCTCCGAGCAGTACTTC.

This clone has only one observation. This sequence joins TRBV6-2 or TRBV6-3 and TRBJ2-1; 8 positions agree with TRBD2. Losses at the gene ends were 4 bases for V and 5 bases for J; bases not matched to a gene: 4. The CDR3 is made up of 14 amino acids. The germline V gene has CDR1 MNHEY and CDR2 SVGEGT. DNA for the CDR3: TGTGCCAGCAGTTCGGCCGGGGGGGACAATGAGCAGTTCTTC. Protein product: CASSSAGGDNEQFF.

V usage is TRBV13 and J usage is TRBJ1-5; D remains ambiguous. V was clipped by 5 bases and J by 3 bases, with 11 bases between them. This CDR3 has 14 amino acids. Germline V gene lookup returns CDR1 PRHDT and CDR2 FYEKMQ (reference sequence). CDR3 residues: CASSPPGDNQPQHF. The DNA for the CDR3 is TGTGCCAGCAGCCCCCCCGGGGACAATCAGCCCCAGCATTTT.

The J gene is TRBJ2-7, the V gene TRBV19; D tentatively reads TRBD1 or TRBD2 (5 bases each). The CDR3 sequence is 13 residues long. With 7 bases removed from V and 2 bases from J, the gap between germline ends came to 12 bases. Germline loops: CDR1 LNHDA, CDR2 SQIVND (reference sequence). CDR3 in DNA: TGTGCCAGTAAGAGGGACGGTACCTACGAGCAGTACTTC. Translated, it gives CASKRDGTYEQYF.

This clone has more than one count but fewer than ten. The genes are TRBV5-5 and TRBJ1-1; TRBD1 matches at 8 bases. CDR3 length: 15 amino acids. Germline values: CDR1 SGHKS, CDR2 YYEKEE (reference sequence). Trimming cost V 4 bases and J 3 bases; bases outside gene matches: 8. This CDR3 is CASSPGQGQDTEAFF. The CDR3 coding sequence is TGTGCCAGCAGCCCAGGACAGGGACAGGACACTGAAGCTTTCTTT.

The chain uses TRBV19 and TRBJ1-6; a weak D match, TRBD1 (5 bases). Trimming shortened V by 3 bases and J by 16 bases, and 22 bases separated the two germline ends. The CDR3 has 15 residues. The V gene's germline CDR1 is LNHDA and CDR2 SQIVND (reference sequence). Here the CDR3 DNA reads TGTGCCAGTAGTATCCCCGGGACCTTCCAAACGGGGCTCCACTTT. Its translation is CASSIPGTFQTGLHF.